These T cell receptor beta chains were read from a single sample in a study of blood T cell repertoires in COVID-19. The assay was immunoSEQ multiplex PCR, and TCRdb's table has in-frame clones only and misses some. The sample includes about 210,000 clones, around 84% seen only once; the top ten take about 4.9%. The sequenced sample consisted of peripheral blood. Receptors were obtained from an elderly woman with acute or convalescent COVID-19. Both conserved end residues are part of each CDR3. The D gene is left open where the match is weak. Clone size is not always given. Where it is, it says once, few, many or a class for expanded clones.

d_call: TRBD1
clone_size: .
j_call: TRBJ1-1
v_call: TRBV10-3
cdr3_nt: TGTGCCGCAGGGGGCCTCGACACTGAAGCTTTCTTT
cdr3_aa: CAAGGLDTEAFF

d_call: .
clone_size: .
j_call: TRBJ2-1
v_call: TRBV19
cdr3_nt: TGTGCCAGCAGCCCCGCATCAAATCAGGAAAATGAGCAGTTCTTC
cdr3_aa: CASSPASNQENEQFF

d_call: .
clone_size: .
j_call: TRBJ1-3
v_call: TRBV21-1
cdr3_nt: TGTGCCAGCAGCGGAGTGAGCTCTGGAAACACCATATATTTT
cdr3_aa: CASSGVSSGNTIYF

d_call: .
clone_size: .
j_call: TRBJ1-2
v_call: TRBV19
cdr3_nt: TGTGCCAGCTCCGTGGCTCTCAACTATGGCTACACCTTC
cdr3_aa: CASSVALNYGYTF

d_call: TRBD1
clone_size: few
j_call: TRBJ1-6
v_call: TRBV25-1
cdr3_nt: TGTGCCAGCAGTTCGGACAGGGGATCAGCTTCACCCCTCCACTTT
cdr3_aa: CASSSDRGSASPLHF

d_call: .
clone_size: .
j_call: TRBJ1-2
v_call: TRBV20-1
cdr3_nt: TGCAGTGTCCAGGAAAACTATGGCTACACCTTC
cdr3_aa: CSVQENYGYTF

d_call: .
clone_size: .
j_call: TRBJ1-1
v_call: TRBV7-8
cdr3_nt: TGTGCCAGCAGCTTAGTCGGAGGCACTATGAACACTGAAGCTTTCTTT
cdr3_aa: CASSLVGGTMNTEAFF

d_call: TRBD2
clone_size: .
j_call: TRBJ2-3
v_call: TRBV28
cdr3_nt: TGTGCCAGCAGAGATGGGATAGCGGGAGTTTTCGATACGCAGTATTTT
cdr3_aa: CASRDGIAGVFDTQYF

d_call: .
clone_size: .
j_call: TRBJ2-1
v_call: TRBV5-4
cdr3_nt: TGTGCCAGCAGCTTGGGTCCGGGAGCGCTGGAGTTCTTC
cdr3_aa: CASSLGPGALEFF

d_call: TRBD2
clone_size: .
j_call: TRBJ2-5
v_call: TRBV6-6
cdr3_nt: TGTGCCAGCACCACCGTACCGGGACTAGCGGGTGATACCCAGTACTTC
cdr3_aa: CASTTVPGLAGDTQYF

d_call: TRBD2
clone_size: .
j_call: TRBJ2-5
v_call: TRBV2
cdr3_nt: TGTGCCATCACGATCGGACTAGCCACTGACTGGGAGACCCAGTACTTC
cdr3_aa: CAITIGLATDWETQYF

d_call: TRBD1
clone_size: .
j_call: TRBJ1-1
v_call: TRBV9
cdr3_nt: TGTGCCAGCAGCGAGGGTTTGGGGAGACAGGGTCCCAAGAACACTGAAGCTTTCTTT
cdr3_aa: CASSEGLGRQGPKNTEAFF

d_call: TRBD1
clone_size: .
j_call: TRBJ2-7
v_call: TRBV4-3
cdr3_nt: TGCGCCAGCAGTCGGGGTCGGGACAGGGCTTACGAGCAGTACTTC
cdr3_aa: CASSRGRDRAYEQYF

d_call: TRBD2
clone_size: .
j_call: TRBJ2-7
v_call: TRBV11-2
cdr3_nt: TGTGCCAGCAGCGCCGGCGGGGGTGCCTACGAGCAGTACTTC
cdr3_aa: CASSAGGGAYEQYF

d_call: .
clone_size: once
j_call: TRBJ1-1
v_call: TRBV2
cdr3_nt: TGTGCCAGCAGTGTTAAGGAGGGTGAAGCTTTCTTT
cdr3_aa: CASSVKEGEAFF

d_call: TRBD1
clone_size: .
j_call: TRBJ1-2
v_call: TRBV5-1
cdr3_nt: TGCGCCAGCAGCCTACTACAGGGGGCGGATGGCTACACCTTC
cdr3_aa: CASSLLQGADGYTF

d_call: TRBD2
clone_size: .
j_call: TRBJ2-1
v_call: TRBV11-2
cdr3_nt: TGTGCCAGCAGCCCCAGACTAGCGGGAGAGCGGGAGCAGTTCTTC
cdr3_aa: CASSPRLAGEREQFF

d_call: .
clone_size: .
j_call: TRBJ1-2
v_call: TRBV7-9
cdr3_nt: TGTGCCAGCAGCCAGGCCGCAGGTCAGGATGGCTACACCTTC
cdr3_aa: CASSQAAGQDGYTF

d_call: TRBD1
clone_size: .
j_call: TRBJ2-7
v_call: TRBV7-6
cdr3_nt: TGTGCCAGCAGCTTAGCAGAAAATCCGGGACAGGAGGCCCTTACCTACGAGCAGTACTTC
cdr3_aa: CASSLAENPGQEALTYEQYF

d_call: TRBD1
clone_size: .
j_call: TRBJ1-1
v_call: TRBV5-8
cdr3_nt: TGTGCCAGCAGCTTGGACAGGGGGTACATGAACACTGAAGCTTTCTTT
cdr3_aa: CASSLDRGYMNTEAFF

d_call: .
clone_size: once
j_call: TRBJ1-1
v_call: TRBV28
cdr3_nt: TGTGCCAGCAGTTCGCCCGGGGGGAGAGACACTGAAGCTTTCTTT
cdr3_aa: CASSSPGGRDTEAFF

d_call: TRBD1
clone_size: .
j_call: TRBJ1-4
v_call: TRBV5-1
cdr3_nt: TGCGCCAGCAGCACGGGACAGCTAAATGAAAAACTGTTTTTT
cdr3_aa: CASSTGQLNEKLFF

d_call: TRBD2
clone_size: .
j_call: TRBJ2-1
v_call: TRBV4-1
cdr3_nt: TGCGCCAGCAGCAACCGCAGCGGGAGGGACAATGAGCAGTTCTTC
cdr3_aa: CASSNRSGRDNEQFF

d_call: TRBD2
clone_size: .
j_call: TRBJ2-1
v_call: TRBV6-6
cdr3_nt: TGTGCCAGCAGTTCACCGGGACTAGCGGGAGGTGAGCAGTTCTTC
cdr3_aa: CASSSPGLAGGEQFF

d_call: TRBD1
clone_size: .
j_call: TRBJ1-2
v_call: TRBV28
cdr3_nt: TGTGCCAGCAGTTCCCCGGGACAGGGGCCGACGGGGGGCTACACCTTC
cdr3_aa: CASSSPGQGPTGGYTF

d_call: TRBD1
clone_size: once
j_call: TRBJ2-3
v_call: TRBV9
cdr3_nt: TGTGCCAGCAGCGAACGACAGGGTCTAGCAAGGTCCTCAGATACGCAGTATTTT
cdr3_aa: CASSERQGLARSSDTQYF

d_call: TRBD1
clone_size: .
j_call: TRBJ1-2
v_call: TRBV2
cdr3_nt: TGTGCCAGCAGTAGGGGACAGGGTGACTATGGCTACACCTTC
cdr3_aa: CASSRGQGDYGYTF

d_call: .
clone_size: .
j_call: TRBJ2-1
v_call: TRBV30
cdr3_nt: TGTGCCTGGAGTGTAGCGTCTAGCGCTTACAATGAGCAGTTCTTC
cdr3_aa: CAWSVASSAYNEQFF

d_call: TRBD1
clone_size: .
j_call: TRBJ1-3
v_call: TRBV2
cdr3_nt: TGTGCCAGCAGACAAGACAGGGTTGGAAACACCATATATTTT
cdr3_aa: CASRQDRVGNTIYF

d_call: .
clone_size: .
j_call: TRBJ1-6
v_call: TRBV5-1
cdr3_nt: TGCGCCAGCAGCTTGGACTACAATTCACCCCTCCACTTT
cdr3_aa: CASSLDYNSPLHF

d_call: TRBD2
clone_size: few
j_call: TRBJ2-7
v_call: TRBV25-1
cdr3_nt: TGTGCCAGCAGTGGCGGGACTAGCGGGAATCCCTACGAGCAGTACTTC
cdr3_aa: CASSGGTSGNPYEQYF

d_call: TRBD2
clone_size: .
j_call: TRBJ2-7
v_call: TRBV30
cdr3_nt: TGTGCCTGGAGCCTACCGGGACTAGCGGACTACGAGCAGTACTTC
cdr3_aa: CAWSLPGLADYEQYF

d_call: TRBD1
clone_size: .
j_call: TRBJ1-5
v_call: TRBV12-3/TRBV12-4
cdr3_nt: TGTGCCAGCAGCACTGACAGGGATCAGCCCCAGCATTTT
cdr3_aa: CASSTDRDQPQHF

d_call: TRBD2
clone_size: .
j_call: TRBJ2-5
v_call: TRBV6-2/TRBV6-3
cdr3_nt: TGTGCCAGCAGTAGATTAGCGGGACCCCTCCAAGAGACCCAGTACTTC
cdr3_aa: CASSRLAGPLQETQYF

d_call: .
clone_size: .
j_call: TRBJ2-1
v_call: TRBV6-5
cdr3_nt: TGTGCCTCAACTTACGGACAGACAAGGAATGAGCAGTTCTTC
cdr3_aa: CASTYGQTRNEQFF

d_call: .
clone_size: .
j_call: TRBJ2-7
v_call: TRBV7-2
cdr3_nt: TGTGCCAGCAGCTTAGACGGAGTTGCTGGGTACGAGCAGTACTTC
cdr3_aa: CASSLDGVAGYEQYF

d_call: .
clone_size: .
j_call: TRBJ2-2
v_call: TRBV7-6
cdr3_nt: TGTGCCAGCAGCTCCACAGGGCGAACCGGGGAGCTGTTTTTT
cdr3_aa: CASSSTGRTGELFF

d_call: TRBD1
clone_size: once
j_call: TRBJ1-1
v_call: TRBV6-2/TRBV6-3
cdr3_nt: TGTGCCAGCAGTTACTCGACTTACAGGGGAGCTATGAACACTGAAGCTTTCTTT
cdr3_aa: CASSYSTYRGAMNTEAFF

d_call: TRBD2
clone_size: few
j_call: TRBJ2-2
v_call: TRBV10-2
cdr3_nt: TGCGCCAGCGGAGACCGATCCGGGAGGGCCCCTGACACCGGGGAGCTGTTTTTT
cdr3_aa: CASGDRSGRAPDTGELFF

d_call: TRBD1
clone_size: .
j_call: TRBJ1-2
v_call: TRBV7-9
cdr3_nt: TGTGCCAGCAGCCTAGCATCGGGACAGGGCCGAACTAACGGTGGCTACACCTTC
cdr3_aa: CASSLASGQGRTNGGYTF

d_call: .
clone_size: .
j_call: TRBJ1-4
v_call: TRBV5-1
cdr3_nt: TGCGCCAGCAGTGTGCAGCGTAATGAAAAACTGTTTTTT
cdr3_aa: CASSVQRNEKLFF

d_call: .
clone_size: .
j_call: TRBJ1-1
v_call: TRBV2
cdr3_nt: TGTGCCAGCAGTGGTCAGGAGGACACTGAAGCTTTCTTT
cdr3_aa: CASSGQEDTEAFF

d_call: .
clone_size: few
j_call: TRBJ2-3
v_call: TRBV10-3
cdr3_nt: TGTGCCATCAGTGACCCCGAGAGCACAGATACGCAGTATTTT
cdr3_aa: CAISDPESTDTQYF

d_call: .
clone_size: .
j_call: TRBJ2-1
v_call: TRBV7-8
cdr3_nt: TGTGCCAGCAGCTTGTCCGGGAGTCTCTATGAGCAGTTCTTC
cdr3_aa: CASSLSGSLYEQFF

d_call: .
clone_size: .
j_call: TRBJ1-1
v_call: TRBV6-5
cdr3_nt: TGTGCCAGCAGAGGGTGGGGAGGGATCACTGAAGCTTTCTTT
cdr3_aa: CASRGWGGITEAFF

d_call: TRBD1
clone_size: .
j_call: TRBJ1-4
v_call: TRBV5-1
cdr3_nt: TGCGCCAGCAGCTTGGACAGGGGGTCAAATGAAAAACTGTTTTTT
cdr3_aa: CASSLDRGSNEKLFF

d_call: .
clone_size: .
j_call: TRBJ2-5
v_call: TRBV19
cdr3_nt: TGTGCCAGTAGTATAAGGTTGGGGGGGCGCGAAGGGACCCAGTACTTC
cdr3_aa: CASSIRLGGREGTQYF

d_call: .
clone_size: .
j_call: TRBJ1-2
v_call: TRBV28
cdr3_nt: TGTGCCAGCAGTACCACTGGGGGGGTTTTGAGCTACACCTTC
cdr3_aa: CASSTTGGVLSYTF